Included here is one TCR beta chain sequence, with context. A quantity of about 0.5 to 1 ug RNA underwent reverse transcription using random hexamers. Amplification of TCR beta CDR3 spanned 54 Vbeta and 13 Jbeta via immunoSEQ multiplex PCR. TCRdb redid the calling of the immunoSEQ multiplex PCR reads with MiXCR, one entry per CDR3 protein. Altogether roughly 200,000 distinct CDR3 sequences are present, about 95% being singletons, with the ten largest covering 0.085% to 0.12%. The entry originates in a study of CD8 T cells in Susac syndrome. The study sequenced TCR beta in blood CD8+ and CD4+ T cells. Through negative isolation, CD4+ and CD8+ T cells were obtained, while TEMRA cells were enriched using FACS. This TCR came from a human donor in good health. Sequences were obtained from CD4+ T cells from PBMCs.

The CDR3 sequence: CASSLSLAGGRNTQYF. The CDR3 coding sequence is TGTGCCAGCAGTTTATCGCTAGCGGGAGGCCGGAATACGCAGTATTTT. The V call is TRBV27, the J call TRBJ2-3; TRBD2 matches at 11 bases. The CDR3 is 16 amino acids. Germline V lookup: CDR1 MNHEY, CDR2 SMNVEV (reference sequence). V lost 0 bases, J lost 7 bases, and 6 bases stayed unmatched.